This T cell receptor (beta chain) was identified in a study of T-cell reconstitution after alpha-beta-depleted transplantation in children. There are many counts of this clonotype. Its antigen is still unknown. Study outcomes and limitations: Two months or so post-transplant, alpha-beta T cells reportedly derived from several hundred expanded graft clones. Surviving recipient T cells and thymic progenitors accounted for the high day-60 TCRbeta diversity observed in some patients. T-cell counts and diversity at one year post-transplant came mainly from newly produced T cells.

This sample's TCRbeta library carried unique molecular identifier barcodes. A single record per CDR3 protein comes from TCRdb applying MiXCR to the PCR reads. In the table there are about 280,000 distinct CDR3 sequences, roughly 11% of which are singletons. Specimen: peripheral blood, collected 180 days after TCRalphabeta/CD19-depleted stem cell transplant. The sequence derives from a male patient between 2 and 9 years old who had a stem cell transplant for chronic granulomatous disease, so the T cells may come from the graft donor.

CDR3 protein: CASSETGGSYGYTF. CDR3 nucleotide sequence: TGTGCCAGCAGCGAAACAGGGGGCTCCTATGGCTACACCTTC. The gene calls are TRBV7-8 and TRBJ1-2; 9 bases match TRBD1. Looked up from germline, CDR1 is SGHVS and CDR2 is FQNEAQ. The CDR3 extends over 14 amino acids. Unmatched junction bases numbered 5, after V lost 5 bases and J lost 4 bases.